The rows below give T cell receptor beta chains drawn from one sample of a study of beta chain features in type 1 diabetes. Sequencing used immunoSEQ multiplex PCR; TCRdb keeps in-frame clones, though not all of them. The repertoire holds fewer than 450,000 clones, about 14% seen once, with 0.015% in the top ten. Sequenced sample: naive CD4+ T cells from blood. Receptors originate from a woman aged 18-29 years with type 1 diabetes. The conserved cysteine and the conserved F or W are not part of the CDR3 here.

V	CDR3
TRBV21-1	ASSVQGAPWGANVLT
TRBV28	ASSLRTGGVDGYT
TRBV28	ASSPGLAGVEQY
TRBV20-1	SASGGDEQF
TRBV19	ASNQVGYGYT
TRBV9	ASSGGASGSHETQY
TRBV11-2	ASSSGDWLARTQY
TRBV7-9	ASSLLAGGPDTQY
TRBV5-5	ASSLDSYTGELF
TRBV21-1	ARTSGISTDTQY
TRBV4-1	ASSQDSRDYYPYNEQF
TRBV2	ASSRDRTTEAF
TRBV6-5	ASSYSLSGSHNEQF
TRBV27	ASSLNGRASYNEQF
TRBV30	AWSVLRVREPQH
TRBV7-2	ASSSWDIQETQY
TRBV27	ASSILSGGQETQY
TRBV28	ASRLSGANVLT
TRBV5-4	ASSLVRLAGGPDTQY
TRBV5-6	ASSLAPGSEKLF
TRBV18	ASSPDRHTEAF
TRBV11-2	ASSPTAGTDTQY
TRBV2	ASSIQVLNTEAF
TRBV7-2	ASSSARLVTYEQF
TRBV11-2	ASSLVAGLGNNEQF
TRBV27	ASSSLTVNYGYT
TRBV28	ASSRDRGLSYEQY
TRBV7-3	ASSPGLAGGETQY
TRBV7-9	ASSLLSPDTQY
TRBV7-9	ASSFTGNSNQPQH
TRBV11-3	ASSQTGLDTEAF
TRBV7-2	ASSEGGTGANVLT
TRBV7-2	ASRAGVYNEQF
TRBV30	AWSAGTDEAF
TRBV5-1	ASTEGQDRQETQY
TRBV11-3	ASSSGLAANTGELF
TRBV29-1	SVVGQGWNEQF
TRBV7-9	ASSFGGGTANYGYT
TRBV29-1	SADRGSTEAF
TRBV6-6	ASSSPLAGGDTQY
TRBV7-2	ASSPTYRGGGELF
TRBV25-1	ASSDPGQIYGYT
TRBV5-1	ASSRDRGRQETQY